The T cell receptor beta chain under discussion was sequenced for a study of cytomegalovirus exposure and HLA in healthy donors. Per the germline V gene, CDR1 is LGHNA and CDR2 is YNFKEQ. This CDR3 is 17 amino acids long. V was pared by 1 base and J by 1 base, with 5 bases of the junction left unmatched. Researchers ran the PCR with 60 Vbeta and 13 Jbeta primers. Sequenced by immunoSEQ multiplex PCR; TCRdb stores in-frame clones only, minus some. The profile shows roughly 180,000 clones, just under 85% of them singletons. This receptor was obtained from a girl aged 5 to 17 in good health and CMV-seropositive. Sequencing used PBMCs. This chain uses TRBV4-2 with TRBJ2-7; 12 nucleotides agree with TRBD2. The CDR3 reads CASSQGLLAGGSYEQYF. In DNA form, the CDR3 reads TGTGCCAGCAGCCAAGGTCTGCTAGCGGGGGGGTCCTACGAGCAGTACTTC.